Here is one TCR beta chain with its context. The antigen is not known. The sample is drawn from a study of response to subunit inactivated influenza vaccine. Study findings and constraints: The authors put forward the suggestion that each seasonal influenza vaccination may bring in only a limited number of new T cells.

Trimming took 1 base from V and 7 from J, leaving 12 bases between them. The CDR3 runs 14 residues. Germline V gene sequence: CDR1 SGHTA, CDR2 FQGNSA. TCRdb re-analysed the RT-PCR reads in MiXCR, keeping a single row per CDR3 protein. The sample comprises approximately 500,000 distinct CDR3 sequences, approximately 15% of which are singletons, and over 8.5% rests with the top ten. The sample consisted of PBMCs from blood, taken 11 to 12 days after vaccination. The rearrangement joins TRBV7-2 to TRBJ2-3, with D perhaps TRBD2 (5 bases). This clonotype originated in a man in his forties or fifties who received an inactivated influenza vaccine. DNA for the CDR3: TGTGCCAGCAGCTTAGACCCGCCGGGGAATACGCAGTATTTT. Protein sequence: CASSLDPPGNTQYF. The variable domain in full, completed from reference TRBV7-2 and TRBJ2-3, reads GAGVSQSPSNKVTEKGKDVELRCDPISGHTALYWYRQSLGQGLEFLIYFQGNSAPDKSGLPSDRFSAERTGGSVSTLTIQRTQQEDSAVYLCASSLDPPGNTQYFGPGTRLTVL.